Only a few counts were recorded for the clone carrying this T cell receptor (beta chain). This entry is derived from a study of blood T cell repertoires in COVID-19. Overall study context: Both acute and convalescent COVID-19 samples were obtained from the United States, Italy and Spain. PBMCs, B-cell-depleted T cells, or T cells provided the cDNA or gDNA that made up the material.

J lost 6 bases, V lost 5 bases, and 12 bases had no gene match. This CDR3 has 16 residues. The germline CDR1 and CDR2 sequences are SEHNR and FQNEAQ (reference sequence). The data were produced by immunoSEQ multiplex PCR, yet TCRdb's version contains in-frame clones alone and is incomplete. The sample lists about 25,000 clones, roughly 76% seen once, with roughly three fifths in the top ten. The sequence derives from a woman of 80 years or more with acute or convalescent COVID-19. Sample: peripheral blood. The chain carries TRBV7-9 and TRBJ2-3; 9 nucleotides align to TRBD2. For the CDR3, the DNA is TGTGCCAGCAGCACCAGACTAGCGGAGGAGATGGATACGCAGTATTTT. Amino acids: CASSTRLAEEMDTQYF.